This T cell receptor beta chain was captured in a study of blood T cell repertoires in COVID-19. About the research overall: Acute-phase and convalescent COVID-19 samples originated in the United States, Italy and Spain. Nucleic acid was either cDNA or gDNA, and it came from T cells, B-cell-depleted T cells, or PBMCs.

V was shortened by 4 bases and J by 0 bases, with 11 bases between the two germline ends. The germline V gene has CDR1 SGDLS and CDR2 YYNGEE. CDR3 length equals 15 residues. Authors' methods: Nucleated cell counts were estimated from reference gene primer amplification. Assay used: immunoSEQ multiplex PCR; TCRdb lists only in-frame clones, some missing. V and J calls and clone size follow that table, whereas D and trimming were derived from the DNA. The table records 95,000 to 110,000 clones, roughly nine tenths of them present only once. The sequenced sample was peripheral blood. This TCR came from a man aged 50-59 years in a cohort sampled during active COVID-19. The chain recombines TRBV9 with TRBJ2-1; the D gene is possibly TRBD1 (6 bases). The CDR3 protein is CASSTTGFSYNEQFF. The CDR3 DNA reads TGTGCCAGCAGCACTACAGGGTTCTCCTACAATGAGCAGTTCTTC.